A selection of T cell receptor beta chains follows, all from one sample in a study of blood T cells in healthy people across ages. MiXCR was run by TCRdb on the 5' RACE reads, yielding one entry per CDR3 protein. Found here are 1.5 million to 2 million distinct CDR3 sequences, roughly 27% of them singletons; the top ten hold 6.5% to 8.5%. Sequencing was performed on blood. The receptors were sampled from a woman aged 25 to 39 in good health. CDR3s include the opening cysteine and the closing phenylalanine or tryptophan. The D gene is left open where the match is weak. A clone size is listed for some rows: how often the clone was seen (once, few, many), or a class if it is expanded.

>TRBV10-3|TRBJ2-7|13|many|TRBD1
CAISESTGYEQYF
TGTGCCATCAGTGAGTCGACAGGGTACGAGCAGTACTTC
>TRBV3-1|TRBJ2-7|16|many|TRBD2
CASSRSRLAASYEQYF
TGTGCCAGCAGCCGCTCCCGACTAGCGGCTTCCTACGAGCAGTACTTC
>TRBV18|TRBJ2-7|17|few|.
CASSPEGGHRSSYEQYF
TGTGCCAGCTCACCAGAGGGGGGGCACAGGAGCTCCTACGAGCAGTACTTC
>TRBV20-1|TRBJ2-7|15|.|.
CSSIDRGSAYNEQYF
TGCAGTTCCATAGACCGGGGCAGCGCCTACAATGAGCAGTACTTC
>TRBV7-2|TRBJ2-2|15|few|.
CASSPTRGGGGELFF
TGTGCCAGCAGTCCAACCAGGGGCGGTGGCGGGGAGCTGTTTTTT
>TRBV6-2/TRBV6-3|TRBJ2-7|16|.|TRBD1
CASRRMGQGISYEQYF
TGTGCCAGCAGGCGGATGGGACAGGGGATCTCCTACGAGCAGTACTTC
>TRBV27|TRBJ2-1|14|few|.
CASSLSSIGNEQFF
TGTGCCAGCAGTTTATCGAGTATCGGCAATGAGCAGTTCTTC
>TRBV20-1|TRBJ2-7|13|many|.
CSAVTGIYYEQYF
TGCAGTGCCGTTACAGGGATCTACTACGAGCAGTACTTC
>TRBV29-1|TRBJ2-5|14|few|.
CSGAGTPYQETQYF
TGCAGCGGCGCCGGGACCCCGTACCAAGAGACCCAGTACTTC
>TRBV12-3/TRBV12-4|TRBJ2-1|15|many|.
CASSLGTPSYNEQFF
TGTGCCAGCAGTTTGGGGACCCCCTCCTACAATGAGCAGTTCTTC
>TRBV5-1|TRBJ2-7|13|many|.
CASSMRPRGEQYF
TGCGCCAGCAGTATGCGCCCCCGGGGCGAGCAGTACTTC
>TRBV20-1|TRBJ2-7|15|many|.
CSARSARDTGTEQYF
TGCAGTGCTAGGAGTGCTCGGGACACCGGTACCGAGCAGTACTTC
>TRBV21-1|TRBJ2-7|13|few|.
CASSKGHQGEQYF
TGTGCCAGCAGCAAAGGGCACCAGGGCGAGCAGTACTTC
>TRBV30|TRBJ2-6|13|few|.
CAWRPPGANVLTF
TGTGCCTGGAGGCCCCCTGGGGCCAACGTCCTGACTTTC
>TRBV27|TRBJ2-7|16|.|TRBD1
CAGSTTGDLFSYEQYF
TGTGCCGGCAGTACTACAGGGGACCTCTTCTCCTACGAGCAGTACTTC
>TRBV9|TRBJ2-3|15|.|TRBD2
CASKEAGAITDTQYF
TGTGCCAGCAAGGAAGCGGGGGCCATCACAGATACGCAGTATTTT
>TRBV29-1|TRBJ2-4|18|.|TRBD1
CSVEDPFDRVGPKNIQYF
TGCAGCGTTGAAGATCCCTTCGACAGGGTGGGACCCAAAAACATTCAGTACTTC
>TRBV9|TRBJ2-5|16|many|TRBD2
CASSGRTSGIVETQYF
TGTGCCAGCAGCGGACGGACTAGCGGGATCGTCGAGACCCAGTACTTC
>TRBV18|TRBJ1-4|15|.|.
CASSPFGVNLEKLFF
TGTGCCAGCTCACCGTTCGGGGTCAACCTCGAAAAACTGTTTTTT
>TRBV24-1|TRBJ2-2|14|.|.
CATSDPRGGGELFF
TGTGCCACCAGTGACCCCAGGGGGGGCGGGGAGCTGTTTTTT
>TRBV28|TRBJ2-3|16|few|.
CASSLGQGRVPDTQYF
TGTGCCAGCAGTTTGGGGCAGGGGCGTGTCCCAGATACGCAGTATTTT
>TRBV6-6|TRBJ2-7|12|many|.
CASTIEGAKQYF
TGTGCCAGCACCATCGAAGGGGCTAAGCAGTACTTC
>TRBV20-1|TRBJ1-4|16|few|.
CSASPGGAGTNEKLFF
TGCAGTGCTAGTCCTGGGGGCGCGGGAACTAATGAAAAACTGTTTTTT
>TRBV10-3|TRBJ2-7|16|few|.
CAISDSSRDTRHEQYF
TGTGCCATCAGTGATTCCAGCCGGGACACCCGGCACGAGCAGTACTTC
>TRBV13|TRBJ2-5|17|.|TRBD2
CASSITSGTSGQETQYF
TGTGCCAGCAGCATAACATCCGGGACTAGCGGACAAGAGACCCAGTACTTC
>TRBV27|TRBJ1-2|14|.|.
CASRPLLQGKGYTF
TGTGCCAGCAGACCACTACTGCAGGGAAAAGGCTACACCTTC
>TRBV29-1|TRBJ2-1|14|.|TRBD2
CSVVTSGRAGEQFF
TGCAGCGTTGTAACTAGCGGGAGGGCCGGTGAGCAGTTCTTC
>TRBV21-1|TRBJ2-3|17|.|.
CASSLPLAGASTDTQYF
TGTGCCAGCAGTCTTCCCCTCGCGGGGGCTAGCACAGATACGCAGTATTTT
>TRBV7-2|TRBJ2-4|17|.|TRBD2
CASGLAPLGGDKNIQYF
TGTGCCAGCGGCTTAGCACCCCTGGGGGGGGACAAAAACATTCAGTACTTC